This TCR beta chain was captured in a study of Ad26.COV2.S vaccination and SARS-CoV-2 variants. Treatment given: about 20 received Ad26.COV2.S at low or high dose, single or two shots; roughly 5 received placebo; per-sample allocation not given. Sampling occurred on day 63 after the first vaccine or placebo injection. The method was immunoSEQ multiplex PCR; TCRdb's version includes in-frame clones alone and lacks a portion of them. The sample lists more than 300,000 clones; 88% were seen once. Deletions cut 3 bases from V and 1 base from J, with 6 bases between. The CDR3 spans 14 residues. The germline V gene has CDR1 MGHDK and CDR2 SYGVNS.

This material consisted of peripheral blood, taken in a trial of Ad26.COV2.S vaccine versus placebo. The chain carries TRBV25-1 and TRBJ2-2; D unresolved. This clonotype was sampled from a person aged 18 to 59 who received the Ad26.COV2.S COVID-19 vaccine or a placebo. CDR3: CASSENRNTGELFF. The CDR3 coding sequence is TGTGCCAGCAGTGAGAACAGGAACACCGGGGAGCTGTTTTTT.